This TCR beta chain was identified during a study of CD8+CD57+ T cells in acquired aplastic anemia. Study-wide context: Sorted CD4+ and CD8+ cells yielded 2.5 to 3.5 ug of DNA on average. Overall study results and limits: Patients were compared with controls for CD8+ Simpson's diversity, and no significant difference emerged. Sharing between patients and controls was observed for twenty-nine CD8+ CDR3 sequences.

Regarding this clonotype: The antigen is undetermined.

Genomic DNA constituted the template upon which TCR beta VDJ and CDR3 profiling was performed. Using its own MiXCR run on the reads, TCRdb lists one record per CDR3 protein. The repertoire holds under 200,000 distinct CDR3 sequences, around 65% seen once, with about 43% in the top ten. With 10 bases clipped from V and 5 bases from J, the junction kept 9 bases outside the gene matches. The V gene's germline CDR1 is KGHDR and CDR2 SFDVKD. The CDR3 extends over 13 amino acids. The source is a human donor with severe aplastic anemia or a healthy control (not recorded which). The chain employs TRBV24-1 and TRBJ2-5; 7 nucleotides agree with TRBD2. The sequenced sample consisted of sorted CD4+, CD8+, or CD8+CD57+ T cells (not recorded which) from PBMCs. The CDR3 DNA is TGTGCCACGGGGGAGGGACCGGTCGAGACCCAGTACTTC. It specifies CATGEGPVETQYF.